These 12 T cell receptor beta chains share one sample of origin, sequenced in a study of molecular identifiers for immune sequencing clone quantification. From the PCR reads, TCRdb called clonotypes with MiXCR, one entry per CDR3 protein. The sample holds roughly 630,000 distinct CDR3 sequences; approximately 24% are singletons and the top ten take about 0.73%. The specimen was naive CD8+ T cells from blood, with Jurkat cell RNA spiked in. Stated subset: FACS-sorted CD8+CD4-CCR7+CD45RA+ naive T cells. The receptors were gathered from a human donor in good health. Some libraries in this study had Jurkat cell RNA spiked in.

About this clonotype itself: The junction departs from germline at one end; a sequencing error may be responsible. The V and J genes are TRBV6-2 or TRBV6-3 and TRBJ2-2, with unresolved D. The CDR3 covers 13 residues. CDR1 is MNHEY, CDR2 SVGEGT, per germline. The CDR3 nucleotides read TGTGCCGGCAGTTACGGACGCACCGGGGAGCTGTTTTTT. It specifies CAGSYGRTGELFF.

The chain employs TRBV15 and TRBJ2-5; D is possibly TRBD1 or TRBD2 (5 bases each). The CDR3 spans 14 residues. V lost 4 bases and J 5 bases, leaving 14 bases between the germline ends. CDR1 LNHNV and CDR2 YYDKDF come from the germline V gene (reference sequence). CDR3 region: CATSNLGVRETQYF. Written as DNA, the CDR3 is TGTGCCACCAGCAATCTGGGGGTCCGGGAGACCCAGTACTTC.

The chain employs TRBV7-3 and TRBJ2-3; 8 bases align to TRBD2. The V gene's germline CDR1 is SGHTA and CDR2 FQGTGA. The V gene end was trimmed by 5 bases and the J gene end by 2 bases; junction bases not matched to a gene: 6. The CDR3 covers 15 residues. The CDR3 sequence is CASSTGGGSTDTQYF. The CDR3 nucleotides are TGTGCCAGCAGCACGGGAGGGGGGTCCACAGATACGCAGTATTTT.

In this sample, this clonotype turned up a few times. This sequence may be a read error, since a much larger clone differs from it by one base. The rearrangement links TRBV2 to TRBJ1-5; D not resolved. The CDR3 has 14 amino acids. CDR1 SNHLY and CDR2 FYNNEI come from the germline V gene. V lost 4 bases and J 0 bases, leaving 7 bases between the germline ends. The CDR3, as DNA: TGTGCCAGCAGTGTTGGAAATAGCAATCAGCCCCAGCATTTT. It translates to CASSVGNSNQPQHF. The full variable domain, its missing parts supplied by reference TRBV2 and TRBJ1-5, is EPEVTQTPSHQVTQMGQEVILRCVPISNHLYFYWYRQILGQKVEFLVSFYNNEISEKSEIFDDQFSVERPDGSNFTLKIRSTKLEDSAMYFCASSVGNSNQPQHFGDGTRLSIL.

CDR3 nucleotides: TGTGCCAGCAGTTACATCGGTGGTTACGAGCAGTACTTC. Protein: CASSYIGGYEQYF. The genes are TRBV6-2 or TRBV6-3 and TRBJ2-7; unclear D gene. Trimming pared 2 bases from V and 4 bases from J, leaving 9 bases between. CDR1 and CDR2 from the germline V gene are MNHEY and SVGEGT. This CDR3 is built from 13 residues.

In this sample, this clonotype turned up once. This chain connects TRBV4-2 to TRBJ2-7; 7 bases align to TRBD2. The CDR3 runs 17 residues. The trim removed 0 bases at V and 2 bases at J, leaving 10 bases unmatched. Germline V gives CDR1 LGHNA, CDR2 YNFKEQ. The CDR3 reads CASSQDGDGRLPYEQYF. For the CDR3, the DNA is TGTGCCAGCAGCCAAGATGGAGACGGGAGGCTACCCTACGAGCAGTACTTC.

This clonotype occurred many times. The CDR3 spells CAWSIKREATDTQYF. The CDR3 DNA reads TGTGCCTGGAGTATCAAGCGGGAGGCCACAGATACGCAGTATTTT. J is TRBJ2-3 and V is TRBV30; TRBD2 agrees at 9 bases. The CDR3 sequence is 15 residues long. The germline V gene encodes CDR1 GTSNPN and CDR2 SVGIG (reference sequence). The V segment lost 2 bases and the J segment 2 bases; nucleotides outside the gene matches: 5.

The rearrangement uses TRBV9 and TRBJ2-1; TRBD2 is a possible D gene (5 bases). Trimming shortened V by 2 bases and J by 8 bases, and 14 bases separated the two germline ends. Germline V lookup: CDR1 SGDLS, CDR2 YYNGEE. The CDR3 is 14 amino acids. The CDR3 region is CASSVIASSHEQFF. In DNA form, the CDR3 reads TGTGCCAGCAGCGTGATAGCGAGCTCCCATGAGCAGTTCTTC.

In the case of this clonotype: A single base separates this from a much larger clone, so it may be a read error. The chain is built from TRBV6-5 and TRBJ2-5; D may be TRBD2 (5 bases). The CDR3 has 16 residues. Germline V gene sequence: CDR1 MNHEY, CDR2 SVGAGI. V lost 7 bases, J lost 5 bases, and 23 bases lay in between. This CDR3 reads CASTPINGLALETQYF. The CDR3, as DNA: TGTGCCAGCACCCCAATTAATGGACTGGCCCTCGAGACCCAGTACTTC.

This clonotype has more than one count but fewer than ten. V and J are TRBV10-2 and TRBJ2-7; no clear D. Germline V gene sequence: CDR1 WSHSY, CDR2 SAAADI. The CDR3 consists of 14 residues. V shed 0 bases and J shed 5 bases, with 11 bases lying between them. The CDR3 spells CASSESIMVDEQYF. The CDR3 DNA follows: TGCGCCAGCAGTGAGTCGATAATGGTAGACGAGCAGTACTTC.

This clonotype occurred many times. This rearrangement joins TRBV7-9 to TRBJ2-2; D is unresolved. Germline lookup yields CDR1 SEHNR and CDR2 FQNEAQ (reference sequence). This CDR3 is built from 12 residues. V lost 0 bases and J lost 4, with 0 bases in between. CDR3 region: CASSLATGELFF. The CDR3 DNA follows: TGTGCCAGCAGCTTAGCCACCGGGGAGCTGTTTTTT.

This clonotype was detected ten times or more. The genes are TRBV12-3 or TRBV12-4 and TRBJ1-2; 7 nucleotides align to TRBD1. The CDR3 sequence is 14 residues long. The V gene end was trimmed by 3 bases and the J gene end by 5 bases; junction bases not matched to a gene: 6. CDR3 nucleotide sequence: TGTGCCAGCAGTTTCGGACAGGAGACATATGGCTACACCTTC. This codes for CASSFGQETYGYTF.